The 23 T cell receptor beta chains below come from one sample, sequenced in a study of cytomegalovirus exposure and HLA in healthy donors. The PCR had 60 Vbeta and 13 Jbeta primers. Sequencing was performed with immunoSEQ multiplex PCR; in TCRdb, only in-frame clones are kept and a portion is missing. The sample carries about 180,000 clones, 84% recorded once. The sequenced sample consisted of PBMCs. Receptor source: a girl aged 2-15 years in good health and CMV-seropositive.

The chain couples TRBV19 to TRBJ2-7; maybe TRBD2 (6 bases). Trimming cost V 1 base and J 5 bases, with 6 bases left between them. This CDR3 spans 12 amino acids. The germline V gene has CDR1 LNHDA and CDR2 SQIVND (reference sequence). In nucleotides, the CDR3 is TGTGCCAGTAGTATAGGCGGGGACGAGCAGTACTTC. Translating gives CASSIGGDEQYF.

The chain employs TRBV11-3 and TRBJ2-2; D is perhaps TRBD2 (5 bases). The germline gives CDR1 SGHNT, CDR2 YENEEA. V was cut by 6 bases and J by 6 bases, with 8 bases left in between. The CDR3 totals 12 residues. The CDR3 sequence is CASSPGAGELFF. The CDR3 DNA follows: TGTGCCAGCAGTCCCGGGGCCGGGGAGCTGTTTTTT.

V usage is TRBV11-1 and J usage is TRBJ2-1; 11 positions match TRBD2. From germline, CDR1 is SGHAT and CDR2 FQDESV (reference sequence). V gave up 5 bases and J gave up 10 bases; unmatched junction bases: 10. The CDR3 totals 15 residues. In DNA form, the CDR3 reads TGTGCCAGCAGCCAAACTAGCGGGAGCGGGGGGGAGCAGTTCTTC. Translated: CASSQTSGSGGEQFF.

This clone was seen a single time. The rearrangement uses TRBV27 and TRBJ2-1; D unresolved. The CDR3 is made up of 12 amino acids. The germline V gene encodes CDR1 MNHEY and CDR2 SMNVEV (reference sequence). The V end lost 5 bases, the J end lost 6 bases, and 8 bases lay between the germline ends. CDR3 loop: CASSANSNEQFF. For the CDR3, the DNA is TGTGCCAGCAGTGCAAATAGCAATGAGCAGTTCTTC.

This clone showed up just once. J is TRBJ2-1 and V is TRBV29-1; 8 bases are a match to TRBD1. V was clipped by 3 bases and J by 8 bases; unmatched bases: 12. This CDR3 comprises 15 residues. Germline CDR1 is SQVTM and CDR2 is ANQGSEA. The CDR3 DNA sequence: TGCAGCGTTGAGAGAGGACAGGGTAAGGACGATGAGCAGTTCTTC. Translated: CSVERGQGKDDEQFF.

This clone has just a few counts. The chain combines TRBV6-1 with TRBJ1-6, with 7 bases identical to TRBD1. CDR1 and CDR2 (germline): MNHNS, SASEGT. The J segment lost 8 bases and the V segment lost 4 bases, leaving 11 bases of the junction unmatched. CDR3 size: 16 residues. CDR3 region: CASSALTGTAYSPLHF. The DNA of the CDR3 is TGTGCCAGCAGTGCCCTAACCGGGACAGCATATTCACCCCTCCACTTT.

This chain joins TRBV27 and TRBJ2-1; no clear D gene. Germline V CDR1 and CDR2: MNHEY, SMNVEV (reference sequence). The V end was cut by 3 bases, the J end by 5 bases, with 5 bases between. This CDR3 comprises 12 residues. In nucleotides, the CDR3 is TGTGCCAGCAGTTTCGCAGACAATGAGCAGTTCTTC. It translates to CASSFADNEQFF.

The chain couples TRBV27 to TRBJ2-2; 11 bases line up with TRBD2. Germline V lookup: CDR1 MNHEY, CDR2 SMNVEV (reference sequence). The CDR3 loop spans 15 amino acids. Unmatched junction bases numbered 5, after V lost 4 bases and J lost 7 bases. The CDR3 sequence: CASSSPSGGSGELFF. CDR3 coding DNA: TGTGCCAGCAGTTCTCCTAGCGGGGGGAGCGGGGAGCTGTTTTTT.

This rearrangement joins TRBV7-9 to TRBJ2-7; 13 bases map to TRBD2. The CDR3 runs to 16 residues. Germline assignment: CDR1 SEHNR and CDR2 FQNEAQ (reference sequence). Losses at the gene ends were 4 bases for V and 2 bases for J; bases not matched to a gene: 5. As DNA, the CDR3 is TGTGCCAGCAGCTCAGGACTAGCGGGAGTGGCCTACGAGCAGTACTTC. Residues: CASSSGLAGVAYEQYF.

The table lists this clone with a count of one. V is TRBV4-2 and J is TRBJ2-1; D possibly corresponds to TRBD1 (5 bases). V was trimmed by 6 bases and J by 0 bases, leaving 9 bases between them. Germline lookup yields CDR1 LGHNA and CDR2 YNFKEQ. CDR3 length equals 14 residues. The CDR3 DNA is TGTGCCAGCAGTCGACAGAGCTCCTACAATGAGCAGTTCTTC. This translates into CASSRQSSYNEQFF.

The V and J genes are TRBV14 and TRBJ2-1; TRBD2 matches 9 bases. With V trimmed by 4 bases and J by 4 bases, 8 bases remained unmatched. The germline CDR1 and CDR2 sequences are SGHDN and FVKESK. The CDR3 is 16 amino acids. The CDR3: CASSPWLLAGYNEQFF. CDR3 nucleotides: TGTGCCAGCAGCCCCTGGCTGCTAGCGGGATACAATGAGCAGTTCTTC.

As to this clone: At one of its ends the junction is not consistent with the germline gene, which may arise from a read error. The gene calls are TRBV6-1 and TRBJ1-1, with TRBD1 matching 7 bases. The CDR3 is made up of 14 amino acids. Germline CDR1 reads MNHNS; CDR2 reads SASEGT. CDR3 amino acids: CASSEGQAPTEAFF. The CDR3 nucleotides are TGTGCCAGCAGCGAAGGACAGGCTCCCACTGAAGCTTTCTTT.

This chain links TRBV2 with TRBJ2-7; TRBD2 matches 8 bases. Germline assignment: CDR1 SNHLY and CDR2 FYNNEI. The length of the CDR3 is 15 residues. The J segment lost 3 bases and the V segment lost 7 bases, leaving 11 bases of the junction unmatched. In DNA, the CDR3 is TGTGCCAGCATGACTCTCGGGCGGGGGGACTACGAGCAGTACTTC. The encoded protein is CASMTLGRGDYEQYF. Based on the CDR3 plus reference TRBV2 and TRBJ2-7, the full variable domain is EPEVTQTPSHQVTQMGQEVILRCVPISNHLYFYWYRQILGQKVEFLVSFYNNEISEKSEIFDDQFSVERPDGSNFTLKIRSTKLEDSAMYFCASMTLGRGDYEQYFGPGTRLTVT.

The chain uses TRBV18 and TRBJ1-4, with 11 bases identical to TRBD1. Germline values: CDR1 KGHSH, CDR2 LQKENI. Trimming removed 5 bases from V and 2 bases from J; junction bases left unmatched: 4. The CDR3 has 16 residues. CDR3 protein: CASSSGQGGTNEKLFF. DNA of the CDR3: TGTGCCAGCTCATCGGGACAGGGGGGGACTAATGAAAAACTGTTTTTT.

The chain links TRBV6-1 to TRBJ2-7; D gene unclear. This CDR3 contains 13 residues. Trimming removed 1 base from V and 7 bases from J, with 11 bases in between. Germline values: CDR1 MNHNS, CDR2 SASEGT. The CDR3 nucleotides read TGTGCCAGCAGTGAAGTTGGCGGCTGGGAGCAGTACTTC. Translated: CASSEVGGWEQYF.

The rearrangement joins TRBV4-1 to TRBJ1-1, with D tentatively TRBD1 (6 bases). CDR3 size: 17 residues. Germline V gene data show CDR1 as MGHRA and CDR2 as YSYEKL. Between the trimmed V and J ends, which lost 1 base and 3 bases, there was a span of 18 bases. This CDR3 reads CASSQVGGARAHTEAFF. In nucleotides, the CDR3 is TGCGCCAGCAGCCAAGTCGGGGGGGCTCGGGCGCACACTGAAGCTTTCTTT.

The rearrangement joins TRBV2 to TRBJ1-3; TRBD1 might be the D (6 bases). Germline loops: CDR1 SNHLY, CDR2 FYNNEI. The CDR3 has 16 residues. V dropped 0 bases and J dropped 4 bases, with 13 bases sitting between them. CDR3 sequence (DNA): TGTGCCAGCAGTGAAGCGATGGGGGCCCGAGGAAACACCATATATTTT. Translation: CASSEAMGARGNTIYF.

The sample holds a few counts of this clone. The chain recombines TRBV30 with TRBJ1-1; weak D call: TRBD1 (5 bases). The CDR3 runs 16 residues. In germline, CDR1 is GTSNPN, CDR2 SVGIG (reference sequence). The CDR3, as DNA: TGTGCTGTTATGGGCCAGGGTGGGTTCGTGAACACTGAAGCTTTCTTT. Translation gives CAVMGQGGFVNTEAFF.

Only a few counts were recorded for this clone. The chain carries TRBV5-1 and TRBJ2-7; TRBD1 aligns across 9 bases. V dropped 0 bases and J dropped 5; count of bases not matched to a gene: 18. Germline CDR1 is SGHRS and CDR2 is YFSETQ. This CDR3 contains 19 residues. CDR3 residues: CASSLVAATGGITSHEQYF. CDR3 coding DNA: TGCGCCAGCAGCTTGGTGGCCGCAACAGGGGGCATAACGAGCCACGAGCAGTACTTC.

The DNA for the CDR3 is TGCAGCGGGGGTAGGGGTGTTACAGATACGCAGTATTTT. It specifies CSGGRGVTDTQYF. This chain links TRBV29-1 with TRBJ2-3; possibly TRBD1 for D (5 bases). The V and J ends lost 7 bases and 3 bases respectively, with 14 bases between them. CDR3 size: 13 residues. Per the germline V gene, CDR1 is SQVTM and CDR2 is ANQGSEA.

J is TRBJ2-1 and V is TRBV27, with TRBD2 matching over 13 bases. Germline CDR1 is MNHEY and CDR2 is SMNVEV (reference sequence). The CDR3 totals 20 residues. V gave up 4 bases and J gave up 1 base; unmatched junction bases: 13. The CDR3 sequence: CASSYLRLAGGVFSYNEQFF. The CDR3 DNA sequence: TGTGCCAGCAGTTACCTGAGACTAGCGGGGGGCGTTTTTTCCTACAATGAGCAGTTCTTC.

The chain employs TRBV4-1 and TRBJ1-1; 8 bases agree with TRBD1. CDR1 MGHRA and CDR2 YSYEKL come from the germline V gene. The CDR3 sequence is 16 residues long. V was pared by 5 bases and J by 0 bases, with 8 bases of the junction left unmatched. CDR3 sequence reads: CASSTGQAEMNTEAFF. CDR3 sequence (DNA): TGCGCCAGCAGCACGGGACAGGCAGAAATGAACACTGAAGCTTTCTTT.

The gene calls are TRBV5-1 and TRBJ1-2, with 11 nucleotides matching TRBD1. The CDR3 length is 16 residues. Germline CDR1 and CDR2: SGHRS and YFSETQ. Trimming at V came to 3 bases and at J to 3 bases, leaving 7 bases not matched to a gene. The CDR3 region is CASSSAGQGAHYGYTF. The CDR3 nucleotides are TGCGCCAGCAGCTCCGCCGGACAGGGGGCCCACTATGGCTACACCTTC.